This T cell receptor (beta chain) stems from a study of T cell repertoires in cytomegalovirus infection. Study-wide background: CMV infection and matching HLA type were both indicated by public TCR beta signatures.

This clonotype has a handful of counts. Its antigen is currently unknown. The V gene's germline CDR1 is SGHTA and CDR2 FQGNSA. V lost 5 bases to trimming and J lost 1 base; unmatched junction nucleotides: 7. The CDR3 spans 18 residues. General observations from the study: Ex vivo responses were dominated by HLA-C-restricted CMV-specific TCR beta clonotypes. There were carriers of CMV plus the relevant HLA, and cumulative public TCR beta family frequency identified them.

In TCRdb, the reads were re-called with MiXCR into one record per CDR3 protein. The sample consists of about 330,000 distinct CDR3 sequences, over 7.5% of them appearing once. The sample consisted of PBMCs. V usage is TRBV7-2 and J usage is TRBJ2-1; 14 nucleotides align to TRBD2. The receptor was isolated from a human donor in good health (CMV status not recorded). Some clones in this sample may be carry-over from other donors' samples. The CDR3 DNA follows: TGTGCCAGCAGCCCCCGGGGACTAGCGGGAGTATCCTACAATGAGCAGTTCTTC. Amino acid sequence: CASSPRGLAGVSYNEQFF.